This T cell receptor beta chain was recovered during a study of T cells in women clearing cervical HPV infection (dated by TCRdb to the late 2010s). Regarding the complete study: The cases were some 26 women with histologically confirmed HPV16-related CIN3 or worse, and 2 of those women had invasive cancers. The controls were fewer than 30 women whose single incident HPV16 infection cleared within 12 months with no development of precancer or cancer. Blood from cases was drawn at the visit where the lesion was first identified, while blood from controls was drawn once the infection was no longer detected. Among cases, blood sampling came a median of roughly 150 days after lesion detection, with an interquartile range of about 80 to 230 days. Since HLA typing was available for only a few women, HLA type could not be ruled out as a confounder. This exploratory proof-of-principle case-control study, nested within the Guanacaste HPV Natural History Study in Costa Rica, compared TCR repertoires among women with different cervical HPV16 outcomes. Cases and controls were matched on year of sample collection and on age within five years. A median age of around 30 years was observed in cases versus roughly 40 in controls, and no significant differences in baseline characteristics were found. In the parent cohort, 9,000 to 13,000 women aged 18 or older were enrolled in Guanacaste, Costa Rica, during about 1992 to 1995 and were followed for six to seven years. Five blinded duplicates per group were added as quality controls, so that 60 or so samples were obtained: some 50 participants and 10 replicates. General study outcomes and caveats: Because of the cross-sectional design, the study could not determine whether the associations came before infection or resulted from infection, and neither effector/memory subsets nor HPV-specific T cells were isolated. CIN3+ cases had significantly higher TCR repertoire richness than controls across sequencing depths, but evenness did not differ between the groups. By combining richness with V gene abundances, random forest classifiers separated cases from controls with an estimated AUC of 0.75 to 0.9. T-cell numbers per sample were unknown, so richness differences could reflect varying T-cell content rather than repertoire biology. TRBV6-7 relative abundance was lower in cases than in controls (roughly 0.12% versus 0.15%; Bonferroni P = 0.0008).

Every participant had a single incident cervical HPV16 infection, and women with prevalent HPV16 infections were excluded. Cervical HPV DNA was detected with MY09/MY11 PCR, and genotyping was done by dot-blot hybridization. Roughly 15 mL of heparinized blood were centrifuged, and the buffy coat was aliquoted, frozen at -30°C, then stored at -80°C. QIAGEN kits were used to extract genomic DNA from buffy coat specimens. V is trimmed back by 2 bases and J by 1 base, and the junction contains 8 bases that no gene match accounts for. In the germline V gene, CDR1 corresponds to LGHNA and CDR2 to YNFKEQ. The CDR3 spans 17 residues, from the cysteine through the phenylalanine. Of the CDR3's DNA, 42 bases were read; they are in frame from base 1. The immunoSEQ assay used multiplex PCR to amplify TCR beta CDR3 regions from an average of roughly 1,200 ng of genomic DNA per sample. To correct primer bias, the assay used a complete synthetic TCR repertoire to set an amplification baseline. The amplicons were sequenced using the Illumina platform. The original methods were these. Error correction of the sequences involved clustering with frequency ratios plus a modified nearest-neighbor algorithm, after which the sequences were analyzed in the immunoSEQ Analyzer using IMGT gene definitions. TCR richness and evenness were averaged over 20 rarefaction repeats at each rarefaction depth, excluding samples with fewer sequences than the depth. Wilcoxon rank sum tests with FDR correction were used to compare V, D and J gene relative abundances between the groups. Blinded duplicates gave an intraclass correlation of around 95% for TCR richness and an average of around 76% across under 75 gene segments. TCRdb took this table from immuneACCESS and kept in-frame rearrangements with V and J called. Such tables lack part of the clones; where checked against another copy, unresolved V genes explain under half of the gap, and the rest is unexplained. Clone size and the V and J calls come from that table; the DNA yielded D and trimming. The table for this sample records approximately 24,000 clones. About 5.7% of the sample is held by the ten biggest clonotypes.

Turning to this clone: The antigen this receptor binds is unknown. Read data end 3 residues before the CDR3 end; the end is taken from the germline J gene.

The sample taken for sequencing was blood buffy coat. The source is a woman aged 18-70 years with a cervical HPV16 infection that either progressed to CIN3+ or cleared (not recorded which). The chain was built from TRBV4-2 and TRBJ2-3, with 8 junctional bases fitting TRBD2. The sequenced part of the CDR3 DNA is TGTGCCAGCAGCCAAAACTCTCGCGGGAGGCGCACAGATACG. It is translated as CASSQNSRGRRTDT. The CDR3 in its entirety is CASSQNSRGRRTDTQYF.